A selection of T cell receptor beta chains follows, all from one sample in a study of post-analysis software for immune sequencing data. TCRdb re-derived calls from the PCR reads in MiXCR, one entry per CDR3 protein. The table shows about 800,000 distinct CDR3 sequences, with roughly 27% occurring only once. Sequencing was performed on blood. The receptors stem from a girl under 18 with multiple sclerosis. Each CDR3 is given with its conserved first and last residue. A D gene is named only where the DNA matches it firmly. Only part of the rows carry a size: once, few, many, or a class if the clone is expanded.

j_call v_call clone_size d_call cdr3_aa cdr3_nt
TRBJ1-3 TRBV9 . . CASSVGAASGNTIYF TGTGCCAGCAGCGTAGGGGCAGCCTCTGGAAACACCATATATTTT
TRBJ2-6 TRBV7-7 . . CAAGSAGANVLTF TGTGCCGCCGGGTCGGCTGGGGCCAACGTCCTGACTTTC
TRBJ2-7 TRBV20-1 . . CSARRGTIHEQYF TGCAGTGCTAGGAGGGGGACTATACACGAGCAGTACTTC
TRBJ2-5 TRBV15 many . CATSSQRETQYF TGTGCCACCAGCTCGCAGCGGGAGACCCAGTACTTC
TRBJ2-1 TRBV15 . TRBD1 CATSRETGPHNEQFF TGTGCCACCAGCAGAGAGACAGGGCCTCACAATGAGCAGTTCTTC
TRBJ2-1 TRBV6-2/TRBV6-3 many . CASSYSSGYNEQFF TGTGCCAGCAGTTACTCGTCCGGGTACAATGAGCAGTTCTTC
TRBJ2-1 TRBV20-1 . TRBD2 CSAPLAGGMVEQFF TGCAGTGCACCACTAGCGGGAGGTATGGTTGAGCAGTTCTTC
TRBJ2-3 TRBV27 . TRBD2 CASSLSAGWASGSTDTQYF TGTGCCAGCAGTTTATCGGCGGGGTGGGCTAGCGGTAGCACAGATACGCAGTATTTT
TRBJ2-7 TRBV28 . . CASSLSSGGYEQYF TGTGCCAGCAGTTTATCATCCGGGGGCTACGAGCAGTACTTC
TRBJ1-2 TRBV7-2 . . CASSPRWAQEDYGYTF TGTGCCAGCAGCCCAAGGTGGGCCCAGGAGGACTATGGCTACACCTTC
TRBJ2-2 TRBV6-2/TRBV6-3 . . CASSYTQNTGELFF TGTGCCAGCAGTTACACCCAGAACACCGGGGAGCTGTTTTTT
TRBJ2-1 TRBV5-1 . . CASSLAQQVEQFF TGCGCCAGCAGCTTGGCCCAACAGGTGGAGCAGTTCTTC
TRBJ2-1 TRBV12-3/TRBV12-4 . . CASSSDKNEQFF TGTGCCAGCAGTTCTGACAAGAATGAGCAGTTCTTC
TRBJ2-2 TRBV12-3/TRBV12-4 few TRBD1 CASSWVWTGGTGELFF TGTGCCAGCAGTTGGGTGTGGACAGGGGGGACCGGGGAGCTGTTTTTT
TRBJ1-6 TRBV4-2 . . CASSQEGGPDSPLHF TGTGCCAGCAGCCAAGAAGGTGGCCCGGATTCACCCCTCCACTTT
TRBJ2-1 TRBV5-1 . . CASTRGTRDSYNEQFF TGCGCCAGCACCCGCGGGACCCGGGACTCCTACAATGAGCAGTTCTTC
TRBJ2-7 TRBV7-9 few TRBD1 CASRDGTGGDYEQYF TGTGCCAGCAGAGACGGGACAGGGGGCGACTACGAGCAGTACTTC
TRBJ1-5 TRBV5-1 few TRBD1 CASSLGPGQGALGSNQPQHF TGCGCCAGCAGCTTGGGTCCGGGACAGGGGGCCCTCGGGAGCAATCAGCCCCAGCATTTT
TRBJ2-7 TRBV27 few . CASSSSPLYEQYF TGTGCCAGCAGTTCTAGCCCTTTGTACGAGCAGTACTTC
TRBJ2-2 TRBV20-1 . TRBD1 CSARADRKDTGELFF TGCAGTGCTAGGGCGGACAGGAAAGACACCGGGGAGCTGTTTTTT
TRBJ1-1 TRBV3-1 . . CASSQKGLNTEAFF TGTGCCAGCAGCCAAAAGGGATTGAACACTGAAGCTTTCTTT
TRBJ2-3 TRBV5-1 . . CASGLRWGDTQYF TGCGCCAGCGGTCTCCGGTGGGGAGATACGCAGTATTTT
TRBJ2-7 TRBV28 . . CASSLARAKRSSYEQYF TGTGCCAGCAGTTTGGCCAGGGCGAAAAGAAGCTCCTACGAGCAGTACTTC
TRBJ2-1 TRBV28 . TRBD2 CASQLSGPNSYNEQFF TGTGCCAGCCAACTTAGCGGGCCGAACTCCTACAATGAGCAGTTCTTC
TRBJ2-7 TRBV20-1 once TRBD2 CSAKGLAVYYEQYF TGCAGTGCTAAGGGGCTAGCGGTTTACTACGAGCAGTACTTC
TRBJ2-7 TRBV6-6 . . CASSSPGVARSHEQYF TGTGCCAGCAGTTCCCCCGGGGTAGCGAGGTCCCACGAGCAGTACTTC
TRBJ1-1 TRBV5-1 . . CASSFTQGPPTEAFF TGCGCCAGCAGCTTTACGCAGGGGCCACCGACTGAAGCTTTCTTT
TRBJ1-1 TRBV29-1 . . CSVEGVNTEAFF TGCAGCGTTGAAGGGGTGAACACTGAAGCTTTCTTT
TRBJ2-1 TRBV29-1 . . CSVDRGTHYNEQFF TGCAGCGTGGATAGGGGGACCCACTACAATGAGCAGTTCTTC
TRBJ2-3 TRBV7-9 . TRBD1 CASSLARTGADTQYF TGTGCCAGCAGCTTAGCACGGACAGGGGCAGATACGCAGTATTTT
TRBJ2-1 TRBV5-8 once . CASSIDGGWWGNEQFF TGTGCCAGCAGCATCGACGGGGGTTGGTGGGGCAATGAGCAGTTCTTC
TRBJ2-1 TRBV5-1 . TRBD2 CASSLEGLGSPRFRFF TGCGCCAGCAGCTTGGAGGGACTAGGTTCCCCCAGGTTCAGGTTCTTC
TRBJ2-1 TRBV20-1 . TRBD2 CSARGLAGAIANSYNEQFF TGCAGTGCTAGAGGACTAGCGGGGGCCATTGCCAACTCCTACAATGAGCAGTTCTTC
TRBJ2-1 TRBV29-1 . . CSVSQDYNEQFF TGCAGCGTGTCACAGGATTACAATGAGCAGTTCTTC
TRBJ2-6 TRBV6-6 . . CASSFDSSGANVLTF TGTGCCAGCAGTTTTGACAGCTCTGGGGCCAACGTCCTGACTTTC
TRBJ2-7 TRBV7-8 many TRBD2 CASSWQRETHEQYF TGTGCCAGCAGCTGGCAGCGGGAGACCCACGAGCAGTACTTC
TRBJ2-3 TRBV5-1 few . CASRGPSGSTDTQYF TGCGCCAGCAGGGGTCCATCCGGGTCCACAGATACGCAGTATTTT
TRBJ1-1 TRBV20-1 few TRBD1 CSASYRGWTEAFF TGCAGTGCTAGTTACAGGGGATGGACTGAAGCTTTCTTT
TRBJ2-5 TRBV4-3 few TRBD1 CASSQDVRQGSETQYF TGCGCCAGCAGCCAAGACGTCCGACAGGGGTCAGAGACCCAGTACTTC
TRBJ2-7 TRBV27 few TRBD1 CASRLPLGVLVILGQGSYEQYF TGTGCCAGCAGGCTCCCTTTAGGAGTGCTAGTTATTTTGGGACAGGGGTCCTACGAGCAGTACTTC
TRBJ2-3 TRBV20-1 . TRBD2 CSATSGGPGKGDTQYF TGCAGTGCTACAAGCGGGGGGCCCGGTAAGGGAGATACGCAGTATTTT
TRBJ2-1 TRBV10-2 many TRBD2 CASSDWTSGRDNEQFF TGCGCCAGCAGTGACTGGACTAGCGGGAGGGACAATGAGCAGTTCTTC
TRBJ2-3 TRBV7-2 . TRBD2 CASSTGTSGGTDTQYF TGTGCCAGCAGCACCGGGACTAGCGGGGGCACAGATACGCAGTATTTT